Each of the 17 T cell receptor beta chains below was sequenced from the same sample in a study of T cell changes during pregnancy in multiple sclerosis (dated 2019 in TCRdb). Preparation of the library involved the immunoSEQ multiplex PCR assay. Drawn from immuneACCESS, this table holds only the in-frame rearrangements with V and J called that TCRdb kept. Clones are partly lost; checked studies trace under half to an unresolved V gene and leave the rest unexplained. This sample gives 100,000 to 130,000 clones in total; 92% of them show up just once. The leading ten clones occupy roughly 0.78% of the sample. Sequenced material: peripheral blood, taken in the third trimester of pregnancy. These receptors were obtained from a female donor in good health, enrolled as a control in a pregnancy study.

The chain employs TRBV20-1 and TRBJ1-2; D remains unclear. Germline V gives CDR1 DFQATT, CDR2 SNEGSKA (reference sequence). Trimming took 3 bases from V and 5 from J, leaving 7 bases between them. The CDR3 extends over 11 amino acids. DNA of the CDR3: TGCAGTGCTAGTCCCTTTTATGGCTACACCTTC. It specifies CSASPFYGYTF.

V gene TRBV15 combines with J gene TRBJ2-1; TRBD2 agrees at 11 bases. This CDR3 contains 14 residues. The junction had 5 bases not matched to a gene; V was cut back by 6 bases and J by 7 bases. Germline CDR1 and CDR2: LNHNV and YYDKDF (reference sequence). The CDR3 nucleotides are TGTGCCACCAGAAAGGGGACTAGCGGAAATGAGCAGTTCTTC. Encoded protein: CATRKGTSGNEQFF.

The chain combines TRBV19 with TRBJ2-4; D gene unclear. The CDR3 contains 13 residues. With 3 bases removed from V and 4 bases from J, the gap between germline ends came to 7 bases. Germline V CDR1 and CDR2: LNHDA, SQIVND (reference sequence). The CDR3 bases are TGTGCCAGTAGTATTGGCAGAAAAAACATTCAGTACTTC. It is translated as CASSIGRKNIQYF.

The chain uses TRBV9 and TRBJ2-5, with a weak D call TRBD2 (5 bases). Trimming left V 4 bases short and J 5 bases short, with 18 bases between. The CDR3 has 15 amino acids. Per the germline V gene, CDR1 is SGDLS and CDR2 is YYNGEE. CDR3 amino acids: CASSPLEGSGETQYF. DNA of the CDR3: TGTGCCAGCAGCCCCCTGGAAGGTTCGGGGGAGACCCAGTACTTC. The variable domain in full, completed from reference TRBV9 and TRBJ2-5, reads DSGVTQTPKHLITATGQRVTLRCSPRSGDLSVYWYQQSLDQGLQFLIQYYNGEERAKGNILERFSAQQFPDLHSELNLSSLELGDSALYFCASSPLEGSGETQYFGPGTRLLVL.

J is TRBJ1-6 and V is TRBV6-1; 10 bases align to TRBD1. This CDR3 comprises 15 residues. Germline lookup yields CDR1 MNHNS and CDR2 SASEGT. The V segment lost 1 base and the J segment 6 bases; nucleotides outside the gene matches: 0. Here the CDR3 reads CASSEGTGGNSPLHF. CDR3 nucleotide sequence: TGTGCCAGCAGTGAAGGGACAGGGGGTAATTCACCCCTCCACTTT.

This chain connects TRBV14 to TRBJ1-4, with a tentative D call TRBD1 (5 bases). Germline loops: CDR1 SGHDN, CDR2 FVKESK. The V gene lost 2 bases and the J gene lost 4 bases, with 11 bases spanning the gap. The CDR3 consists of 15 residues. As DNA, the CDR3 is TGTGCCAGCAGCCAACCCGGCCAGGGTAATGAAAAACTGTTTTTT. Protein product: CASSQPGQGNEKLFF. The whole variable domain, filled in from reference TRBV14 and TRBJ1-4, reads EAGVTQFPSHSVIEKGQTVTLRCDPISGHDNLYWYRRVMGKEIKFLLHFVKESKQDESGMPNNRFLAERTGGTYSTLKVQPAELEDSGVYFCASSQPGQGNEKLFFGSGTQLSVL.

This clone was seen only once. This chain joins TRBV6-1 and TRBJ2-3; a possible D gene is TRBD1 (5 bases). The CDR3 loop spans 15 amino acids. Germline values: CDR1 MNHNS, CDR2 SASEGT. With 6 bases removed from V and 3 bases from J, the gap between germline ends came to 16 bases. CDR3 nucleotide sequence: TGTGCCAGCAGCCACGGTACAGGTTTAACAGATACGCAGTATTTT. Amino acids: CASSHGTGLTDTQYF.

V is TRBV15 and J is TRBJ1-4; the D is unclear. The germline V gene encodes CDR1 LNHNV and CDR2 YYDKDF (reference sequence). The CDR3 loop spans 14 amino acids. V was pared by 1 base and J by 0 bases, with 3 bases between. Written as DNA, the CDR3 is TGTGCCACCAGCAGAGCAGCAACTAATGAAAAACTGTTTTTT. As protein: CATSRAATNEKLFF. The whole variable domain, remainder taken from reference TRBV15 and TRBJ1-4, is DAMVIQNPRYQVTQFGKPVTLSCSQTLNHNVMYWYQQKSSQAPKLLFHYYDKDFNNEADTPDNFQSRRPNTSFCFLDIRSPGLGDTAMYLCATSRAATNEKLFFGSGTQLSVL.

CDR3 protein: CAWRRVDMNTEAFF. CDR3 DNA: TGTGCCTGGAGGCGAGTCGACATGAACACTGAAGCTTTCTTT. The rearrangement uses TRBV30 and TRBJ1-1; D unresolved. The CDR3 has 14 residues. Trimming removed 3 bases at V and 0 bases at J, with 11 bases between. Germline assignment: CDR1 GTSNPN and CDR2 SVGIG (reference sequence). Together with reference TRBV30 and TRBJ1-1, the CDR3 gives the full variable domain: SQTIHQWPATLVQPVGSPLSLECTVEGTSNPNLYWYRQAAGRGLQLLFYSVGIGQISSEVPQNLSASRPQDRQFILSSKKLLLSDSGFYLCAWRRVDMNTEAFFGQGTRLTVV.

This rearrangement joins TRBV4-2 to TRBJ1-4, with TRBD1 identical over 7 bases. With V trimmed by 6 bases and J by 4 bases, 8 bases remained unmatched. The CDR3 contains 15 residues. Germline V CDR1 and CDR2: LGHNA, YNFKEQ. CDR3 loop: CASRLSGGNNEKLFF. CDR3 DNA sequence: TGTGCCAGCAGACTCTCAGGGGGAAATAATGAAAAACTGTTTTTT.

V usage is TRBV29-1 and J usage is TRBJ2-7; TRBD1 aligns across 7 bases. Germline V gene lookup returns CDR1 SQVTM and CDR2 ANQGSEA. V lost 6 bases to trimming and J lost 0 bases; unmatched junction nucleotides: 11. There are 15 residues in the CDR3. The chain's CDR3 is CSVRGMTGSSYEQYF. The CDR3 coding sequence is TGCAGCGTCAGAGGAATGACAGGGAGCTCCTACGAGCAGTACTTC.

The rearrangement joins TRBV7-8 to TRBJ1-1, with 8 bases matching TRBD1. The ends lost 4 bases at V and 7 bases at J; junction bases unmatched: 2. This CDR3 contains 12 residues. Looked up from germline, CDR1 is SGHVS and CDR2 is FQNEAQ. The DNA of the CDR3 is TGTGCCAGCAGCTCGACAGGGGTTGAAGCTTTCTTT. It yields the protein CASSSTGVEAFF.

The V call is TRBV6-5, the J call TRBJ1-2; a weak D match, TRBD1 (6 bases). This CDR3 has 15 residues. From germline, CDR1 is MNHEY and CDR2 SVGAGI. Trimming shortened V by 6 bases and J by 8 bases, and 22 bases separated the two germline ends. Here the CDR3 DNA reads TGTGCCAGCAGCCTCTATATCGGGGGGCGATACGGCTACACCTTC. This translates into CASSLYIGGRYGYTF.

The rearrangement links TRBV9 to TRBJ2-6; 9 bases agree with TRBD2. There are 20 residues in the CDR3. J was trimmed by 0 bases and V by 0 bases; bases with no gene match: 10. Germline V gene sequence: CDR1 SGDLS, CDR2 YYNGEE. The CDR3 DNA is TGTGCCAGCAGCGTAGGGCTAGCGGGGCGAGGTTACTCTGGGGCCAACGTCCTGACTTTC. This sequence encodes CASSVGLAGRGYSGANVLTF.

The V and J genes are TRBV19 and TRBJ1-3; tentatively, D is TRBD1 (6 bases). The V gene lost 5 bases and the J gene lost 0 bases, with 14 bases spanning the gap. The germline V gene has CDR1 LNHDA and CDR2 SQIVND (reference sequence). CDR3 size: 16 residues. The CDR3 DNA reads TGTGCCAGTAGTCGACCTGACAGGAACTCTGGAAACACCATATATTTT. Translating gives CASSRPDRNSGNTIYF.

The gene calls are TRBV10-3 and TRBJ2-5; 7 bases agree with TRBD2. The ends lost 0 bases at V and 0 bases at J; junction bases unmatched: 10. The germline V gene has CDR1 ENHRY and CDR2 SYGVKD. The CDR3 has 18 amino acids. This chain's CDR3 is CAISESTSRSPYQETQYF. In DNA, the CDR3 is TGTGCCATCAGTGAGTCGACTAGCCGGTCCCCGTACCAAGAGACCCAGTACTTC.

V usage is TRBV5-1 and J usage is TRBJ1-2; 8 bases are a match to TRBD1. V shed 2 bases, J shed 3 bases, and the junction held 6 bases outside the gene matches. Germline CDR1 SGHRS, CDR2 YFSETQ. The CDR3 covers 15 residues. The DNA for the CDR3 is TGCGCCAGCAGCTTCGGGCAGGGGGCGGACTATGGCTACACCTTC. This sequence encodes CASSFGQGADYGYTF.